Following are 9 T cell receptor beta chains from one sample sequenced in a study of cytomegalovirus exposure and HLA in healthy donors. PCR was performed using 60 Vbeta and 13 Jbeta primers. Assay used: immunoSEQ multiplex PCR; TCRdb lists only in-frame clones, some missing. This sample's table reports 120,000 to 150,000 clones. What was sequenced was PBMCs. These receptors were collected from a woman aged 50 to 60 in good health and CMV-seronegative.

The chain uses TRBV30 and TRBJ1-5, with 9 bases lining up with TRBD1. CDR3 length: 14 amino acids. Trimming took 2 bases from V and 5 from J; bases not matched to a gene: 4. CDR1 is GTSNPN, CDR2 SVGIG, per germline (reference sequence). CDR3 sequence (DNA): TGTGCCTGGAGTCTGGACAGGGGATATCAGCCCCAGCATTTT. It codes for CAWSLDRGYQPQHF.

V gene TRBV7-9 combines with J gene TRBJ2-7; D not resolved. The CDR3 contains 13 residues. V was clipped by 4 bases and J by 4 bases, with 11 bases between them. Per germline, CDR1 SEHNR and CDR2 FQNEAQ (reference sequence). CDR3 sequence: CASSSPLGYEQYF. In nucleotides, the CDR3 is TGTGCCAGCAGCTCTCCCCTCGGGTACGAGCAGTACTTC.

This chain uses TRBV6-5 with TRBJ1-6; D not resolved. CDR1 is MNHEY, CDR2 SVGAGI, per germline. The CDR3 contains 15 residues. V lost 2 bases and J 0 bases, leaving 5 bases between the germline ends. The CDR3 here is CASSYASSYNSPLHF. The DNA of the CDR3 is TGTGCCAGCAGTTACGCCAGCTCCTATAATTCACCCCTCCACTTT.

This chain connects TRBV7-2 to TRBJ2-3; TRBD2 aligns across 7 bases. The germline CDR1 and CDR2 sequences are SGHTA and FQGNSA. The CDR3 is 15 amino acids. J was trimmed by 1 base and V by 6 bases; bases with no gene match: 7. CDR3 coding DNA: TGTGCCAGCAGTATTACGGGGGGAGGCACAGATACGCAGTATTTT. Encoded protein: CASSITGGGTDTQYF.

V is TRBV7-9 and J is TRBJ2-7; 7 nucleotides agree with TRBD2. CDR1 and CDR2 (germline): SEHNR, FQNEAQ (reference sequence). Trimming removed 2 bases from V and 1 base from J; junction bases left unmatched: 5. CDR3 length: 15 residues. CDR3 sequence (DNA): TGTGCCAGCAGCTTACCCAGGGAGGGATCCTACGAGCAGTACTTC. As protein: CASSLPREGSYEQYF.

This sequence joins TRBV11-1 and TRBJ2-1; the match to TRBD1 covers 8 bases. Germline-derived CDR1 and CDR2 are SGHAT and FQDESV (reference sequence). The CDR3 covers 15 residues. V gave up 5 bases and J gave up 5 bases; unmatched junction bases: 8. CDR3 sequence reads: CASSNGQGWNNEQFF. In DNA, the CDR3 is TGTGCCAGCAGCAACGGACAGGGCTGGAACAATGAGCAGTTCTTC.

The chain employs TRBV7-8 and TRBJ2-7, with D possibly being TRBD2 (5 bases). V was clipped by 1 base and J by 3 bases, with 10 bases between them. This CDR3 comprises 14 residues. Germline assignment: CDR1 SGHVS and CDR2 FQNEAQ. The CDR3: CASSLEARDYEQYF. Written as DNA, the CDR3 is TGTGCCAGCAGCTTAGAGGCCCGGGACTACGAGCAGTACTTC.

The J gene is TRBJ1-4, the V gene TRBV28; tentatively, D is TRBD1 (6 bases). This CDR3 is built from 14 residues. V gave up 3 bases and J gave up 6 bases, with 11 bases separating them. Per germline, CDR1 MDHEN and CDR2 SYDVKM. CDR3 sequence: CASSLRDIHEKLFF. The CDR3 DNA is TGTGCCAGCAGTTTGAGGGACATCCATGAAAAACTGTTTTTT.

The chain has TRBV6-1 and TRBJ2-1; 11 bases fit TRBD1. Germline values: CDR1 MNHNS, CDR2 SASEGT. The CDR3 extends over 14 amino acids. V was clipped by 6 bases and J by 7 bases; unmatched bases: 5. CDR3 in amino acids: CASRDRGLGNEQFF. CDR3 in DNA: TGTGCCAGCAGGGACAGGGGGCTGGGAAATGAGCAGTTCTTC.